The clone carrying this T cell receptor beta chain was counted at least ten times. Its antigen is unknown. The CDR3 is made up of 13 amino acids. Trimming cost V 2 bases and J 4 bases, with 5 bases left between them. CDR1 and CDR2 (germline): MNHEY, SMNVEV (reference sequence). The TCR library protocol attached unique molecular identifiers to the individual cDNA molecules. TCRdb re-derived calls from the 5' RACE reads in MiXCR, one entry per CDR3 protein. The sample holds tens of thousands of distinct CDR3 sequences, about 4.9% seen once. This sample was taken from a study of early T cells in non-severe SARS-CoV-2 infection. Study-wide context: The study sequenced bulk RNA from unsorted whole blood, with chains unpaired.

General study points: Private and CD4 specificities were missed by VDJdb matching, skewed to anti-spike CD8.

Material for sequencing was whole blood. The receptor was derived from an adult who was a healthcare worker with PCR-confirmed SARS-CoV-2 infection or an uninfected control (not recorded which). The rearrangement links TRBV27 to TRBJ2-2; either TRBD1 or TRBD2 may supply D (5 bases each). The CDR3 DNA is TGTGCCAGCAGTTTAGGGGGCACCGGGGAGCTGTTTTTT. It translates to CASSLGGTGELFF.